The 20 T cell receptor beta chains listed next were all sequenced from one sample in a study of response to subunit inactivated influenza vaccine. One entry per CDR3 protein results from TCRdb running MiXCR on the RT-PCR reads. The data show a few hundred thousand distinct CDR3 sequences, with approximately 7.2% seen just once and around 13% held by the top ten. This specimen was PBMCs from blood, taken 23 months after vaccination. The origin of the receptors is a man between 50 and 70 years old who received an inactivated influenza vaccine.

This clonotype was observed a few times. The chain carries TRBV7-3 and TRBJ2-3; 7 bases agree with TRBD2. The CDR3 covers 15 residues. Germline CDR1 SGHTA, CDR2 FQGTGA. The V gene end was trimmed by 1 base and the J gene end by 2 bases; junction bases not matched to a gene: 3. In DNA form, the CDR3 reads TGTGCCAGCAGCTTAAGGGGGGGGTTCACAGATACGCAGTATTTT. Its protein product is CASSLRGGFTDTQYF. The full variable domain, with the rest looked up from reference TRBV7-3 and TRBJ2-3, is GAGVSQTPSNKVTEKGKYVELRCDPISGHTALYWYRQSLGQGPEFLIYFQGTGAADDSGLPNDRFFAVRPEGSVSTLKIQRTERGDSAVYLCASSLRGGFTDTQYFGPGTRLTVL.

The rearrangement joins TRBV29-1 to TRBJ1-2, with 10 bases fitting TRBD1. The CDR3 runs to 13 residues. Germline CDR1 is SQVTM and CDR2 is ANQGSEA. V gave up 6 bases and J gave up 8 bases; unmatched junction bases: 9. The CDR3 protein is CSVRDRGSLGYTF. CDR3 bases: TGCAGCGTCAGGGACAGGGGATCGTTGGGCTACACCTTC.

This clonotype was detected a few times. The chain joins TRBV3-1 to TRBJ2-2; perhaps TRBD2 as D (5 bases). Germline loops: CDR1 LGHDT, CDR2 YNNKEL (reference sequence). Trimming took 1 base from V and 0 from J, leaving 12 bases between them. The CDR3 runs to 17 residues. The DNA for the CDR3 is TGTGCCAGCAGCCAAGCCACCCAAGCGGCGAACACCGGGGAGCTGTTTTTT. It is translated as CASSQATQAANTGELFF.

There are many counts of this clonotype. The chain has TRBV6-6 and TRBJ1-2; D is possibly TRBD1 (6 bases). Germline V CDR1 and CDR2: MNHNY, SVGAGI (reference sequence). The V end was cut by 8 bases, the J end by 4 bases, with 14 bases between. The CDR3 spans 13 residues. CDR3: CASGAGVLYGYTF. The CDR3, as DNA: TGTGCCAGCGGGGCAGGGGTCCTCTATGGCTACACCTTC.

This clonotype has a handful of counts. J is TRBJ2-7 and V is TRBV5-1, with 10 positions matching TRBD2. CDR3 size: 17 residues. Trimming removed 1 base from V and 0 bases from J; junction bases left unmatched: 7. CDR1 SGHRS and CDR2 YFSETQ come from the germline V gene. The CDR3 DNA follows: TGCGCCAGCAGCTTGTGGGCTAGCGGGGGTTCCTCCTACGAGCAGTACTTC. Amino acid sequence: CASSLWASGGSSYEQYF.

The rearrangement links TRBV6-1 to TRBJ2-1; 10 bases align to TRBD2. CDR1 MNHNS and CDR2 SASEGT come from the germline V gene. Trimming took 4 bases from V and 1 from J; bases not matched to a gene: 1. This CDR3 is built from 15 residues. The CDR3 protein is CASSALAGSYNEQFF. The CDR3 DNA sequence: TGTGCCAGCAGTGCACTAGCGGGGTCCTACAATGAGCAGTTCTTC.

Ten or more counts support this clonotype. The CDR3 here is CASSFRTDQETQYF. The CDR3 coding sequence is TGTGCCAGCAGTTTCCGGACAGATCAAGAGACCCAGTACTTC. The chain links TRBV12-3 or TRBV12-4 to TRBJ2-5, with a possible D match to TRBD1 (6 bases). Trimming shortened V by 3 bases and J by 2 bases, and 10 bases separated the two germline ends. This CDR3 is 14 amino acids long.

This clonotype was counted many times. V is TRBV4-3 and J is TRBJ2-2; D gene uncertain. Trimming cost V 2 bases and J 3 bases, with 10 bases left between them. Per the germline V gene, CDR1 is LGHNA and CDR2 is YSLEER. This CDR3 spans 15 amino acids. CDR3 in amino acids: CASSQIVGDTGELFF. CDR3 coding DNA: TGCGCCAGCAGCCAAATTGTAGGAGACACCGGGGAGCTGTTTTTT.

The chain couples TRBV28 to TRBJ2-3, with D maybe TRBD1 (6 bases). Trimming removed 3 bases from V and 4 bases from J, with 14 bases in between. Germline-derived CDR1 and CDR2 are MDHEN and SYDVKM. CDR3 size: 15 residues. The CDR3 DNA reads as TGTGCCAGCAGTTTCCCCACAGGGTGGTCAGATACGCAGTATTTT. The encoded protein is CASSFPTGWSDTQYF.

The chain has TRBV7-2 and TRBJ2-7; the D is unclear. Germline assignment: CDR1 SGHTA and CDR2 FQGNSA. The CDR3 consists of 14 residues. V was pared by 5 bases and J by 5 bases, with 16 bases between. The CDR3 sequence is CASSPWGSLDEQYF. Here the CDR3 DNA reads TGTGCCAGCAGCCCCTGGGGTAGCCTCGACGAGCAGTACTTC.

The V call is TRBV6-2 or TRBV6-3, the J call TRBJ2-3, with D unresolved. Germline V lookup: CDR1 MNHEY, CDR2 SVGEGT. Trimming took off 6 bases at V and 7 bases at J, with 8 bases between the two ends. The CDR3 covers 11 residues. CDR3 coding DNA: TGTGCCAGCAGGGAGTCCAATACGCAGTATTTT. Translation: CASRESNTQYF.

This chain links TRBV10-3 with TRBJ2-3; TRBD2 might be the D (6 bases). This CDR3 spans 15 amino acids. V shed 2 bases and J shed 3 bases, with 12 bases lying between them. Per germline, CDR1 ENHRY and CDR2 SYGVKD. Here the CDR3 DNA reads TGTGCCATCAGTGAGCGGGAGTCGATAACAGATACGCAGTATTTT. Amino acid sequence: CAISERESITDTQYF.

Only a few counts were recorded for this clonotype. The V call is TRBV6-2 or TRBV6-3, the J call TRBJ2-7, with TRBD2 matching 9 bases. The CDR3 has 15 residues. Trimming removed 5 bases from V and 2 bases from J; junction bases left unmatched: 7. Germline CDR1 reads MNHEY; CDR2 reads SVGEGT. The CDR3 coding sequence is TGTGCCAGCAGTCCGACTAGCGGCACAGCCTACGAGCAGTACTTC. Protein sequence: CASSPTSGTAYEQYF.

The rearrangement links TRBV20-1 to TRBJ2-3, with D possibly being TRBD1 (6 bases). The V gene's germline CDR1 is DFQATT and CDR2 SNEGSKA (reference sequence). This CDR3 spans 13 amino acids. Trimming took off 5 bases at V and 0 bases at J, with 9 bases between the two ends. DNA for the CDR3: TGCAGTGCTCGTCAGGGGAGCACAGATACGCAGTATTTT. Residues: CSARQGSTDTQYF.

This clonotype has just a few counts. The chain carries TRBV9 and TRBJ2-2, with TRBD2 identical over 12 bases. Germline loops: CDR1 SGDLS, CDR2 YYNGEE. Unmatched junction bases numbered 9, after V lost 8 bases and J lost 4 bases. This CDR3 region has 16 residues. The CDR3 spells CASSLTSGRFTGELFF. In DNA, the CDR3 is TGTGCCAGTAGTCTGACTAGCGGGAGATTCACCGGGGAGCTGTTTTTT.

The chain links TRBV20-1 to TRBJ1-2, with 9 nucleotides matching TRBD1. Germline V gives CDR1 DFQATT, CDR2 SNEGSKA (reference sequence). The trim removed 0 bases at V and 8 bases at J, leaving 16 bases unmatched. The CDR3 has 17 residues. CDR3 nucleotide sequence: TGCAGTGCTAGAGATTTAAACAGGGGGCTTCATTCGGTCGGCTACACCTTC. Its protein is CSARDLNRGLHSVGYTF.

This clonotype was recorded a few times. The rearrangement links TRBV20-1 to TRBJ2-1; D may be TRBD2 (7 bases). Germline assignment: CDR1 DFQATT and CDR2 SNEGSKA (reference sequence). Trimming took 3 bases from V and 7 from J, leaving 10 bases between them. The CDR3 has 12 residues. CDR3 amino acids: CSARKGGNEQFF. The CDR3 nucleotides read TGCAGTGCTAGGAAGGGGGGGAATGAGCAGTTCTTC.

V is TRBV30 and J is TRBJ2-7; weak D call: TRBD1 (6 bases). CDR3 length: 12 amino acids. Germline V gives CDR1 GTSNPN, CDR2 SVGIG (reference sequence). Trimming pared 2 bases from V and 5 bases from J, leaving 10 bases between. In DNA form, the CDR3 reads TGTGCCTGGAGTTTTACAGGGAACGAGCAGTACTTC. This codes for CAWSFTGNEQYF.

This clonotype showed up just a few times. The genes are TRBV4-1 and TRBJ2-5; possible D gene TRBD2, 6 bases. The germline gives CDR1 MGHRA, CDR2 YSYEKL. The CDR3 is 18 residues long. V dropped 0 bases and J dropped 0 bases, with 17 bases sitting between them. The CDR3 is CASSQDDIGGVNQETQYF. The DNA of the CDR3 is TGCGCCAGCAGCCAAGATGATATTGGCGGGGTCAACCAAGAGACCCAGTACTTC.

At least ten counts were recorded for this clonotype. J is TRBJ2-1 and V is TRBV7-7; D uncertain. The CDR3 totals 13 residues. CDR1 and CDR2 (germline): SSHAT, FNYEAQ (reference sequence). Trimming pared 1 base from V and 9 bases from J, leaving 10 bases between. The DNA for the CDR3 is TGTGCCAGCAGCTTAGATGGTGGCAGTGAGCAGTTCTTC. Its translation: CASSLDGGSEQFF.